Presented here are 12 T cell receptor beta chains from one specimen sequenced in a study of T cells after posttransplantation cyclophosphamide. Busulfan-fludarabine conditioning, marrow transplant, and cyclophosphamide on days +3 and +4 were administered. Clones were read by immunoSEQ multiplex PCR, and TCRdb kept only the in-frame ones, dropping some. The top ten hold approximately 20% of the sample, which has 6,000 to 8,500 clones, over 65% seen once. The specimen was PBMCs, collected after allogeneic stem cell transplant with posttransplant cyclophosphamide. Source of these receptors: a female patient in her 50s who received an allogeneic stem cell transplant from a related donor, was CMV-positive, and had no GVHD. The graft donor may be the source of some T cells.

This clone was found a few times. The rearrangement links TRBV20-1 to TRBJ2-1; D remains ambiguous. Germline V CDR1 and CDR2: DFQATT, SNEGSKA (reference sequence). The CDR3 extends over 11 amino acids. CDR3 loop: CSLRPYNEQFF. The DNA for the CDR3 is TGCAGCCTGAGGCCGTACAATGAGCAGTTCTTC.

This clone appeared a few times. CDR3 nucleotides: TGTGCCAGCAGTGAAGCGCCAGGAAGCTCCTACGAGCAGTACTTC. Protein sequence: CASSEAPGSSYEQYF. The rearrangement uses TRBV6-1 and TRBJ2-7; the D is unclear. V was pared by 0 bases and J by 0 bases, with 9 bases between. Germline lookup yields CDR1 MNHNS and CDR2 SASEGT. CDR3 length: 15 residues.

The genes are TRBV28 and TRBJ1-6; D is unresolved. Trimming pared 2 bases from V and 8 bases from J, leaving 4 bases between. The CDR3 loop spans 12 amino acids. CDR1 and CDR2 from the germline V gene are MDHEN and SYDVKM. The CDR3 spells CASSLRDSPLHF. CDR3 bases: TGTGCCAGCAGTTTACGGGATTCACCCCTCCACTTT.

The rearrangement links TRBV27 to TRBJ2-1; 7 nucleotides match TRBD2. The germline CDR1 and CDR2 sequences are MNHEY and SMNVEV (reference sequence). V shed 4 bases, J shed 1 base, and the junction held 4 bases outside the gene matches. The CDR3 has 15 residues. The CDR3: CASSSVGGSYNEQFF. The CDR3 coding sequence is TGTGCCAGCAGTTCTGTGGGAGGGTCCTACAATGAGCAGTTCTTC.

J is TRBJ1-2 and V is TRBV6-1; 10 nucleotides line up with TRBD1. The CDR3 contains 15 residues. Trimming at V came to 7 bases and at J to 3 bases, leaving 8 bases not matched to a gene. The germline CDR1 and CDR2 sequences are MNHNS and SASEGT. In DNA, the CDR3 is TGTGCCAGCAATACCGGGACAGGGGCCTACTATGGCTACACCTTC. Its protein product is CASNTGTGAYYGYTF.

The sample holds one count of this clone. This CDR3 reads CASSTGTSGGTMQTQYF. The CDR3 nucleotides are TGTGCCAGCAGCACCGGGACTAGCGGGGGAACAATGCAGACCCAGTACTTC. This chain connects TRBV7-2 to TRBJ2-5; TRBD2 matches 14 bases. Germline assignment: CDR1 SGHTA and CDR2 FQGNSA. The CDR3 covers 17 residues. The junction had 11 bases not matched to a gene; V was cut back by 5 bases and J by 6 bases.

By its share, this clone is large. DNA of the CDR3: TGTGCCAGTAGTACCATGACAGGGGGAAATTCACCCCTCCACTTT. Translating gives CASSTMTGGNSPLHF. The chain has TRBV19 and TRBJ1-6; 9 bases map to TRBD1. This CDR3 has 15 amino acids. V trimming: 4 bases; J trimming: 7 bases; junction bases outside the gene matches: 5. Germline lookup yields CDR1 LNHDA and CDR2 SQIVND (reference sequence).

Worth noting for this clone: Other DNA sequences in the sample encode the same CDR3. The chain carries TRBV18 and TRBJ1-1; D gene ambiguous. This CDR3 contains 13 residues. V was shortened by 3 bases and J by 1 base, with 6 bases between the two germline ends. Germline CDR1 is KGHSH and CDR2 is LQKENI. For the CDR3, the DNA is TGTGCCAGCTCACCCCGAGGGAACACTGAAGCTTTCTTT. Protein sequence: CASSPRGNTEAFF.

This CDR3 is CATSRAGGQIDTEAFF. In nucleotides, the CDR3 is TGTGCCACCAGCAGAGCGGGCGGACAGATTGACACTGAAGCTTTCTTT. V and J are TRBV15 and TRBJ1-1, with a weak D call TRBD1 (6 bases). This CDR3 comprises 16 residues. The germline V gene encodes CDR1 LNHNV and CDR2 YYDKDF (reference sequence). V was shortened by 1 base and J by 3 bases, with 15 bases between the two germline ends.

This clone appeared a few times. This sequence joins TRBV7-9 and TRBJ2-2; maybe TRBD1 (6 bases). Germline lookup yields CDR1 SEHNR and CDR2 FQNEAQ (reference sequence). The CDR3 runs 16 residues. With 7 bases removed from V and 4 bases from J, the gap between germline ends came to 19 bases. CDR3 DNA sequence: TGTGCCAGCATCCTGAGCCTGGGGGCTGGCACCGGGGAGCTGTTTTTT. Translating it yields CASILSLGAGTGELFF.

The rearrangement joins TRBV7-8 to TRBJ2-2; 8 bases line up with TRBD2. V lost 3 bases to trimming and J lost 6 bases; unmatched junction nucleotides: 3. CDR3 length: 14 residues. Germline CDR1 SGHVS, CDR2 FQNEAQ. Here the CDR3 reads CASSFASGPGELFF. CDR3 nucleotide sequence: TGTGCCAGCAGCTTTGCTAGCGGGCCCGGGGAGCTGTTTTTT.

V usage is TRBV7-2 and J usage is TRBJ2-1; 8 bases align to TRBD2. This CDR3 region has 16 residues. Germline CDR1 is SGHTA and CDR2 is FQGNSA. Germline trimming cut 2 bases from V and 4 bases from J; bases unmatched to any gene: 7. DNA of the CDR3: TGTGCCAGCAGCTTAAGTGTGAGCGGGAGTTACAATGAGCAGTTCTTC. Its translation is CASSLSVSGSYNEQFF.